This TCR beta chain was sequenced in a study of Graves' ophthalmopathy and Graves' hyperthyroidism. Moderate-to-severe activity, CAS ≥3, NOSPECS ≥4 and duration under 3 months were recorded for donors with ophthalmopathy. CDR1 SGHDN and CDR2 FVKESK come from the germline V gene. The CDR3 is made up of 12 amino acids. Trimming took off 3 bases at V and 7 bases at J, with 7 bases between the two ends. The sequenced template was RNA, covering the TCR beta CDR3 region. First-round RT-PCR used HTBI primers; second-round multiplex PCR followed. MiXCR was run by TCRdb on the multiplex PCR reads, yielding one entry per CDR3 protein. The sample contains 500,000 to 800,000 distinct CDR3 sequences, just over 40% of which appear only once.

The source of this sequence is an adult man with Graves' ophthalmopathy. Sample: peripheral blood. The chain is built from TRBV14 and TRBJ1-3; no definite D call. The CDR3 spells CASSQSGNTIYF. CDR3 sequence (DNA): TGTGCCAGCAGCCAGAGTGGGAACACCATATATTTT.